Sequencing of this T cell receptor (beta chain) was carried out in a study of metastatic and nonmetastatic thyroid tumors (TCRdb year 2020). For context, the study as a whole: Repertoires from peripheral blood and from tumor or nodule tissue samples of malignant and benign thyroid patients were compared.

Of note for this clone: What this receptor recognizes is not known. Nothing much larger sits one base from this clone, and base qualities are not available.

The library relied on PCR. TCRdb records Illumina HiSeq 4000 as the sequencer. High-throughput sequencing was used to profile the TCR beta-chain CDR3 region of every patient. Per the authors' processing: A classifier to discriminate distant-metastatic papillary thyroid cancer patients was built from CDR3 differences across clinicopathological groups. The Shannon index was used to assess repertoire diversity, and the Morisita-Horn index was used to assess tumor-blood repertoire similarity. TCRdb passed the public sequencing reads through fastp at Q25 and MiXCR, retaining productive beta sequences. The V and J calls shown here were made by TCRdb, not taken from the authors' results. The sample table records about 4,300 clones; 20% to 25% of these occur just once. The ten largest account for about 10% of the sample. The CDR3 goes from the cysteine to the phenylalanine over 13 residues. Only the CDR3 DNA stays, 39 bases, in frame from base 1. At the junction V is shortened by 4 bases and J by 5 bases, with 11 bases in between. In the germline V gene, CDR1 corresponds to MNHNS and CDR2 to SASEGT.

Before undergoing thyroid surgery, none of the patients had been given any kind of treatment. Using T-cell receptor beta sequencing, the study looked back at clinical samples from patients collected from the early 2010s to the late 2010s. Beyond this particular receptor, the publication reports: In both blood and tumor samples, TCR beta diversity was reported to be significantly higher in malignant tumors than in benign nodules.

This TCR was sampled from a male donor with papillary thyroid cancer or a benign thyroid nodule (not recorded which). Some clones in this sample may be carry-over from other donors' samples. Recombination connected TRBV6-1 to TRBJ1-1; the D gene cannot be resolved reliably. The sequencing input was tumor tissue. The bases are TGTGCCAGCAGTGTAAAAGGGAGGACTGAAGCTTTCTTT. It translates to CASSVKGRTEAFF.